This TCR beta chain was recovered during a study of lymphopenia after photon versus proton radiotherapy. Study-wide results and limits: Authors raise, but do not show, better survival with proton therapy.

Concerning this clone: Antigen: not known.

The repertoire was sequenced with immunoSEQ multiplex PCR; TCRdb's copy has only in-frame clones and lacks some. The data contain more than 80,000 clones, around 80% of them singletons. The TCR was taken from a man between 60 and 70 years old with pancreatic cancer. Specimen: peripheral blood, collected from a patient treated with proton-based radiotherapy.

CDR3 DNA sequence: TGTGCCAGCAGTATAAAGGGGGCGGAAGCTTTCTTT. Translation: CASSIKGAEAFF. V is TRBV28 and J is TRBJ1-1; 7 bases line up with TRBD1. Germline CDR1 MDHEN, CDR2 SYDVKM. V gave up 5 bases and J gave up 8 bases; unmatched junction bases: 5. The CDR3 runs to 12 residues.